Presented here are 10 T cell receptor beta chains from one specimen sequenced in a study of CD4 T cells in relation to SARS-CoV-2 and coronaviruses. TCRdb's table, derived via immunoSEQ multiplex PCR, lists solely in-frame clones and lacks some. Of about 40,000 clones listed, roughly 84% were seen once; the top ten hold approximately 4.5%. Their recognized antigens are unknown. What was sequenced was naive CD4+ T cells from PBMCs, cultured in vitro. Noted subset: naive CD4+ T cells isolated by negative enrichment. Receptor source: an adult with COVID-19.

The rearrangement links TRBV15 to TRBJ2-6; 7 nucleotides agree with TRBD2. The CDR3 is 16 amino acids. The J segment lost 0 bases and the V segment lost 1 base, leaving 0 bases of the junction unmatched. The germline V gene has CDR1 LNHNV and CDR2 YYDKDF (reference sequence). This CDR3 is CATSRGEGSGANVLTF. For the CDR3, the DNA is TGTGCCACCAGCAGAGGGGAGGGCTCTGGGGCCAACGTCCTGACTTTC.

The chain recombines TRBV25-1 with TRBJ2-1; the match to TRBD2 covers 7 bases. The V and J ends lost 4 bases and 5 bases, in that order; junction bases with no gene match: 11. In germline, CDR1 is MGHDK, CDR2 SYGVNS. This CDR3 is built from 16 residues. The CDR3 coding sequence is TGTGCCAGCAGTGCCCTAATCACTAGCGTTGACAATGAGCAGTTCTTC. This sequence encodes CASSALITSVDNEQFF.

The CDR3: CASSRWTSSHEQYF. The CDR3 DNA reads as TGTGCCAGCAGCCGATGGACTAGCAGCCACGAGCAGTACTTC. The chain recombines TRBV3-1 (or the pseudogene TRBV3-2) with TRBJ2-7; TRBD2 aligns across 8 bases. Trimming at V came to 4 bases and at J to 5 bases, leaving 7 bases not matched to a gene. CDR1 is LGHDT and CDR2 is YNNKEL in the germline V gene (reference sequence). The CDR3 covers 14 residues.

The chain combines TRBV7-9 with TRBJ2-2, with 11 bases lining up with TRBD2. Germline loops: CDR1 SEHNR, CDR2 FQNEAQ (reference sequence). This CDR3 has 15 residues. J lost 6 bases, V lost 11 bases, and 11 bases had no gene match. As DNA, the CDR3 is TGTGCCGACTCGGAGTCTAGCGGGAGGCCCGGGGAGCTGTTTTTT. This encodes CADSESSGRPGELFF.

The chain has TRBV30 and TRBJ2-1; 11 nucleotides align to TRBD2. The CDR3 consists of 14 residues. The ends lost 0 bases at V and 16 bases at J; junction bases unmatched: 11. Germline lookup yields CDR1 GTSNPN and CDR2 SVGIG (reference sequence). The CDR3 sequence is CAWSVHTLAGGGFF. In DNA form, the CDR3 reads TGTGCCTGGAGTGTACACACCCTAGCGGGAGGAGGCTTCTTC.

This chain uses TRBV19 with TRBJ1-2; D remains ambiguous. V was shortened by 5 bases and J by 4 bases, with 11 bases between the two germline ends. Per germline, CDR1 LNHDA and CDR2 SQIVND (reference sequence). This CDR3 contains 13 residues. This chain's CDR3 is CASSVTGSYGYTF. The CDR3 bases are TGTGCCAGTAGTGTCACCGGGAGCTATGGCTACACCTTC.

The CDR3 DNA reads TGTGCCAGCAGCAGAGACACCGGGGAGCTGTTTTTT. Protein: CASSRDTGELFF. The chain has TRBV7-9 and TRBJ2-2, with D unresolved. The CDR3 sequence is 12 residues long. CDR1 is SEHNR and CDR2 is FQNEAQ in the germline V gene (reference sequence). Trimming took off 5 bases at V and 3 bases at J, with 4 bases between the two ends.

The CDR3 region has the DNA TGTGCCAGTAGTATCCCGGGGGCAGGGGGTCAGCCCCAGCATTTT. Protein: CASSIPGAGGQPQHF. This chain joins TRBV19 and TRBJ1-5; TRBD1 matches 7 bases. Germline loops: CDR1 LNHDA, CDR2 SQIVND (reference sequence). The CDR3 is 15 residues long. Trimming at V came to 3 bases and at J to 6 bases, leaving 8 bases not matched to a gene.

This sequence joins TRBV5-1 and TRBJ1-1; D gene unclear. Germline CDR1 SGHRS, CDR2 YFSETQ. The CDR3 loop spans 14 amino acids. Trimming stripped 1 base from V and 1 base from J, with 8 bases between. The CDR3 DNA reads TGCGCCAGCAGCTTGCAGGTTGGGAACACTGAAGCTTTCTTT. Translation gives CASSLQVGNTEAFF. Looking up the rest from reference TRBV5-1 and TRBJ1-1 gives the full variable domain: KAGVTQTPRYLIKTRGQQVTLSCSPISGHRSVSWYQQTPGQGLQFLFEYFSETQRNKGNFPGRFSGRQFSNSRSEMNVSTLELGDSALYLCASSLQVGNTEAFFGQGTRLTVV.

The chain couples TRBV28 to TRBJ1-1; possible D gene TRBD1, 5 bases. The length of the CDR3 is 12 residues. The germline V gene has CDR1 MDHEN and CDR2 SYDVKM. Trimming pared 1 base from V and 7 bases from J, leaving 7 bases between. The CDR3 sequence: CASSLYGGEAFF. The DNA of the CDR3 is TGTGCCAGCAGTTTATACGGGGGTGAAGCTTTCTTT.